This T cell receptor beta chain was captured by sequencing in a study of regulatory T cells in long-lasting Graves disease. Time point noted: newly diagnosed GD, antithyroid drugs for less than 3 months. Researchers made the TCR library from RNA that was extracted from PBMCs. Graves' disease diagnoses followed American Thyroid Association guidelines. Staff took around 9.7 milliliters of peripheral blood and put it into EDTA tubes. Relying on iRepertoire HTBI primers and Arm-PCR of CDR3 regions, the team built TCR beta libraries. TCRdb called the multiplex PCR reads again in MiXCR, with one record for every CDR3 protein. In the table there are around 470,000 distinct CDR3 sequences, about 15% of which are singletons. This CDR3 has 14 residues. Germline lookup yields CDR1 SGHRS and CDR2 YFSETQ. The V end was cut by 0 bases, the J end by 4 bases, with 10 bases between. This clonotype was found a few times.

These data are also associated with another study on T cells in Graves' hyperthyroidism and ophthalmopathy. That source reports: A model using 13 V-J features told ophthalmopathy apart from stable hyperthyroidism.

The specimen comprised peripheral blood mononuclear cells (PBMCs), sampled at new diagnosis, from a patient treated with antithyroid drugs. This receptor was identified in a woman aged 45-65 years with Graves disease. The chain recombines TRBV5-1 with TRBJ2-5; D remains ambiguous. CDR3 nucleotide sequence: TGCGCCAGCAGCTTGGCACAGCGAGGAGAGACCCAGTACTTC. It specifies CASSLAQRGETQYF.